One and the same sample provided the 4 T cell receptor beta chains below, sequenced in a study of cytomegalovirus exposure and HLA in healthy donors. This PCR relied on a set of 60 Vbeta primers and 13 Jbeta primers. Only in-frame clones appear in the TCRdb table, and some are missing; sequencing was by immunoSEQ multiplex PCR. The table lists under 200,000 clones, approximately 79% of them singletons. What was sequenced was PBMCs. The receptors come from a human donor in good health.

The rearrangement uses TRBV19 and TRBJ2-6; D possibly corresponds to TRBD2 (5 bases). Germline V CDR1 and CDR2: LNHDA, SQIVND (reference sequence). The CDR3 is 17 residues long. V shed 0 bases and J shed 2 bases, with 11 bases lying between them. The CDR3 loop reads CASSIDGGLPGANVLTF. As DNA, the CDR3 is TGTGCCAGTAGTATAGATGGCGGGCTGCCTGGGGCCAACGTCCTGACTTTC.

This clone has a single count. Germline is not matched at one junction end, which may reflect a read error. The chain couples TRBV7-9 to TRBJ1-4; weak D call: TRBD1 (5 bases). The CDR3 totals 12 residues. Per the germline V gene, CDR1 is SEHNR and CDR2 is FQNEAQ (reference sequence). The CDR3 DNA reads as TGTTCCAGCAGCTCAGGGATAGAAAAACTGTTTTTT. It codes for CSSSSGIEKLFF.

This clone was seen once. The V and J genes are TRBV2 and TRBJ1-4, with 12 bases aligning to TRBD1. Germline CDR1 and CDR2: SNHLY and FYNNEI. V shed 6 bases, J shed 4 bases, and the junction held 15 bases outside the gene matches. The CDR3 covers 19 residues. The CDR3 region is CASSTTGTGGVVNNEKLFF. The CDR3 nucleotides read TGTGCCAGCAGCACAACCGGGACAGGGGGCGTAGTTAATAATGAAAAACTGTTTTTT.

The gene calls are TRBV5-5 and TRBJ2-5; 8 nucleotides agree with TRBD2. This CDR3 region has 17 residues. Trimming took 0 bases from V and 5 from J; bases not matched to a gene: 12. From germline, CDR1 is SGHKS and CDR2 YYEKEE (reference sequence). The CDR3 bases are TGTGCCAGCAGCTTGGTTCAGGCGGCGGGGGGCTGGGAGACCCAGTACTTC. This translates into CASSLVQAAGGWETQYF.